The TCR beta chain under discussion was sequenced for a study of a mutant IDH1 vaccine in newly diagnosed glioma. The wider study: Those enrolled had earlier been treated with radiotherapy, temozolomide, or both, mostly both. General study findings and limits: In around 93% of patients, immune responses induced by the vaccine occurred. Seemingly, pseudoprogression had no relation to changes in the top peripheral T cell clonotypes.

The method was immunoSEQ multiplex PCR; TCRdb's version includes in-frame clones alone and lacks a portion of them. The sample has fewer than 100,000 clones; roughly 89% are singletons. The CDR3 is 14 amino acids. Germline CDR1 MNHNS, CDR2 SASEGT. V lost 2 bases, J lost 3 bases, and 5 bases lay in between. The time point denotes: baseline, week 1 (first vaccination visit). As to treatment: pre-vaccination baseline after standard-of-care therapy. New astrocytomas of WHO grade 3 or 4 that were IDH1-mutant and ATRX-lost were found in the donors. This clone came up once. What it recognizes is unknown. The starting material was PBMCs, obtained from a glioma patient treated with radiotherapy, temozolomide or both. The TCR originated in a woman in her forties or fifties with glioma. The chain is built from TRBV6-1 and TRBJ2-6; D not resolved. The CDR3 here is CASSERVGANVLTF. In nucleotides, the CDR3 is TGTGCCAGCAGTGAAAGGGTTGGGGCCAACGTCCTGACTTTC.